This T cell receptor (beta chain) came from a study of cytomegalovirus exposure and HLA in healthy donors. Study-wide context: An early data release held tens of millions of unique TCRs from HLA-typed donors. The study's findings and limits: The classifier reportedly diagnosed cytomegalovirus status with high specificity and sensitivity.

This clone showed up just a few times. No antigen is known for it. PCR involved 60 Vbeta and 13 Jbeta primers. Data came from immunoSEQ multiplex PCR; TCRdb stores just in-frame clones and leaves some out. The data hold about 98,000 clones, with about 81% observed a single time. V was trimmed by 3 bases and J by 3 bases, leaving 12 bases between them. The CDR3 runs to 14 residues. Germline V gene data show CDR1 as MGHRA and CDR2 as YSYEKL. The specimen sequenced was PBMCs. V is TRBV4-1 and J is TRBJ2-7; possibly TRBD1 for D (6 bases). This TCR derives from a man in his forties in good health and CMV-seronegative. Here the CDR3 reads CASSQKTGYYEQYF. DNA of the CDR3: TGCGCCAGCAGCCAGAAGACAGGATACTACGAGCAGTACTTC.